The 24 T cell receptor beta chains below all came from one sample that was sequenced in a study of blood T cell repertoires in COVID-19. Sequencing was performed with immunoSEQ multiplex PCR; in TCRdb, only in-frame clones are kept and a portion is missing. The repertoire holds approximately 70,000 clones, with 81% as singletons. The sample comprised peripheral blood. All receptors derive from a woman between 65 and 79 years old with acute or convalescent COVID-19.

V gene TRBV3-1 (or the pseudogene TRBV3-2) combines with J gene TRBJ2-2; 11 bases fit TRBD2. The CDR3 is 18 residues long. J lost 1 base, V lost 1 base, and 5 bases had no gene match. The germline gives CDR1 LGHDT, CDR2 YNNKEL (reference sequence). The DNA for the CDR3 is TGTGCCAGCAGCCAAGTCGCTAGCGGGGGGTTGAACACCGGGGAGCTGTTTTTT. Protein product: CASSQVASGGLNTGELFF.

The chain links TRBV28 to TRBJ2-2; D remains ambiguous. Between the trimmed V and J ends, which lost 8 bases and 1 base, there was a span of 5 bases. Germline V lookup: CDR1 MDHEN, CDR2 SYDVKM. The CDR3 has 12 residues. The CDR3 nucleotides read TGTGCCAGCCAGAAGAACACCGGGGAGCTGTTTTTT. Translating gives CASQKNTGELFF.

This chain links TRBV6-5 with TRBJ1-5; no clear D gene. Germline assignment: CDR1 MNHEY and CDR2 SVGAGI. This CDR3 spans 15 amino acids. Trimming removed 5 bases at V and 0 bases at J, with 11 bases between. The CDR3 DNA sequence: TGTGCCAGCAGTCCCGGGAGCCATAGCAATCAGCCCCAGCATTTT. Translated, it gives CASSPGSHSNQPQHF.

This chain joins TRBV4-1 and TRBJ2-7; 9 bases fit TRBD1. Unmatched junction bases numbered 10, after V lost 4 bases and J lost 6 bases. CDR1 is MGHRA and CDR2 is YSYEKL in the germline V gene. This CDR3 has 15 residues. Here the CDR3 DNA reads TGCGCCAGCAGCCGGCCGGGACAGGGATTGCCCGAGCAGTACTTC. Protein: CASSRPGQGLPEQYF.

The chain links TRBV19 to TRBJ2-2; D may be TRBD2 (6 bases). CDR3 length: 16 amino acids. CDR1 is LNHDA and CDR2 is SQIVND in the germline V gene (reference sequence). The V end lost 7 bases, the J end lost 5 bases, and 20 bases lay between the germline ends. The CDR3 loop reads CASNFRGQGGTGELFF. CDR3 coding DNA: TGTGCCAGTAATTTTCGGGGCCAGGGAGGTACCGGGGAGCTGTTTTTT.

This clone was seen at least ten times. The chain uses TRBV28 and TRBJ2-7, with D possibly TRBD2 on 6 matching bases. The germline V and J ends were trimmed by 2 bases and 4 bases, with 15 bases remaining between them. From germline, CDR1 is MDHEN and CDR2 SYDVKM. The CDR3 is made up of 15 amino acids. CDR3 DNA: TGTGCCAGCAGTTTACTTTCGGACTACTTGTACGAGCAGTACTTC. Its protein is CASSLLSDYLYEQYF.

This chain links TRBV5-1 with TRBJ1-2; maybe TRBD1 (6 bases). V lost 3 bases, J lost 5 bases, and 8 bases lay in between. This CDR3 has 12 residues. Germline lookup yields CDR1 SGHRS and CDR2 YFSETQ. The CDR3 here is CASSSQGYGYTF. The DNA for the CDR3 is TGCGCCAGCAGCTCGCAGGGGTATGGCTACACCTTC.

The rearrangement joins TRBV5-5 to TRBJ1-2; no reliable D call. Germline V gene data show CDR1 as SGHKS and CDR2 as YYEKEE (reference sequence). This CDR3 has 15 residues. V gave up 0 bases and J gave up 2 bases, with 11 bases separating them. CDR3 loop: CASSLEAGLNYGYTF. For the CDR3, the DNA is TGTGCCAGCAGCTTGGAGGCAGGATTGAACTATGGCTACACCTTC.

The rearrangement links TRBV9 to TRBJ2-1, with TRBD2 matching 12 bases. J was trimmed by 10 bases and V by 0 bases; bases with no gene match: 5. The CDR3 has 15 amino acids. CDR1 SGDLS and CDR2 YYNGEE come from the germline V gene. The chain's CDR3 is CASSVDTSGGREQFF. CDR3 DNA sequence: TGTGCCAGCAGCGTAGATACTAGCGGGGGGCGGGAGCAGTTCTTC.

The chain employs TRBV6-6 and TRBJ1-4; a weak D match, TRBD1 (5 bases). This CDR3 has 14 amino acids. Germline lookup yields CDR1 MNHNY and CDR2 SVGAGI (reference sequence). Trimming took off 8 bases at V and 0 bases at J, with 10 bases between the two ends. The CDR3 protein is CASEDRSTNEKLFF. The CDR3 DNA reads TGTGCCAGCGAAGACAGATCAACTAATGAAAAACTGTTTTTT.

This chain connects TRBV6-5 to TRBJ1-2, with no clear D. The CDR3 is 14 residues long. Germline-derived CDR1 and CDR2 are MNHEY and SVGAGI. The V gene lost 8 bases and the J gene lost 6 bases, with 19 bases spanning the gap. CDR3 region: CASQWAPTGDGYTF. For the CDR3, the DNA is TGTGCCAGCCAGTGGGCCCCTACCGGGGATGGCTACACCTTC.

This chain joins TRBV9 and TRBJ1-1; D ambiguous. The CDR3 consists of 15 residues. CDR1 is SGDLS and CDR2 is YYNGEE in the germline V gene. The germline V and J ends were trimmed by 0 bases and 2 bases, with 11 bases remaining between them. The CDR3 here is CASSVGPGPNTEAFF. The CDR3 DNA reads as TGTGCCAGCAGCGTAGGCCCCGGTCCAAACACTGAAGCTTTCTTT.

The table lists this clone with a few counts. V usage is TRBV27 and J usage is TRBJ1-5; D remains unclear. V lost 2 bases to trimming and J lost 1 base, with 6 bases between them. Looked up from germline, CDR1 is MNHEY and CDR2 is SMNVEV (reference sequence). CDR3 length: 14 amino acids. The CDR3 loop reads CASSLQWSNQPQHF. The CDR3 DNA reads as TGTGCCAGCAGTTTACAGTGGAGCAATCAGCCCCAGCATTTT.

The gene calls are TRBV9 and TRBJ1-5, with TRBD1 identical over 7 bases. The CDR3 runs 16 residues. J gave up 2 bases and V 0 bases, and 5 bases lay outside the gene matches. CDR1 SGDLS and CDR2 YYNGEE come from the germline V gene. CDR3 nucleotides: TGTGCCAGCAGCGTAGGAGGGACAGACCGCAATCAGCCCCAGCATTTT. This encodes CASSVGGTDRNQPQHF.

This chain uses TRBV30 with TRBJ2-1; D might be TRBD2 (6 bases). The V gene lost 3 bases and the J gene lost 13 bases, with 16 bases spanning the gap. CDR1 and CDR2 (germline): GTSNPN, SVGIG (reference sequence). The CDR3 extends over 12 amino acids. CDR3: CAWRDYLGAQFF. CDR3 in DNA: TGTGCCTGGAGGGACTACCTCGGTGCCCAGTTCTTC.

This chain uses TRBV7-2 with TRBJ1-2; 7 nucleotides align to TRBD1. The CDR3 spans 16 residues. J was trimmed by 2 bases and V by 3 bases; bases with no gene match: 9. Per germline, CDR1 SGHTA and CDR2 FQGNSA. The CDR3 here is CASSFYGTEINYGYTF. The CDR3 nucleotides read TGTGCCAGCAGCTTCTACGGGACAGAGATAAACTATGGCTACACCTTC.

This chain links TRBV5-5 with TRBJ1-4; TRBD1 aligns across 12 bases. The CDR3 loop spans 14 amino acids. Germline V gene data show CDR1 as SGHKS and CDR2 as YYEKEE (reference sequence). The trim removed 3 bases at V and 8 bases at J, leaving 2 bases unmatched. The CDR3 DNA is TGTGCCAGCAGCTCCGGGACAGGGGGCGAAAAACTGTTTTTT. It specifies CASSSGTGGEKLFF. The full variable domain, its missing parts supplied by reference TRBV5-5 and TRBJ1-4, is DAGVTQSPTHLIKTRGQQVTLRCSPISGHKSVSWYQQVLGQGPQFIFQYYEKEERGRGNFPDRFSARQFPNYSSELNVNALLLGDSALYLCASSSGTGGEKLFFGSGTQLSVL.

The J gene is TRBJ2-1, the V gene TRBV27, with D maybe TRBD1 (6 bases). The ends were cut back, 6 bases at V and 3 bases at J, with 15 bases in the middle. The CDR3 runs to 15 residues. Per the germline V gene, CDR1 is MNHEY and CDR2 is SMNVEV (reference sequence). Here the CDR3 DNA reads TGTGCCAGCAGATGGGGTCAGGGGAGCTACAATGAGCAGTTCTTC. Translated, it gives CASRWGQGSYNEQFF.

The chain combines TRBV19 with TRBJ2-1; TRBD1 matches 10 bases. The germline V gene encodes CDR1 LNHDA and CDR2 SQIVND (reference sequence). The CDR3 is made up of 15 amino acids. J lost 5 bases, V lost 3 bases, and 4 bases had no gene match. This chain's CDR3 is CASSITGTGDNEQFF. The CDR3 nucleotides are TGTGCCAGTAGTATCACCGGGACAGGGGACAATGAGCAGTTCTTC. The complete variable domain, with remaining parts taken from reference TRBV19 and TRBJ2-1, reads DGGITQSPKYLFRKEGQNVTLSCEQNLNHDAMYWYRQDPGQGLRLIYYSQIVNDFQKGDIAEGYSVSREKKESFPLTVTSAQKNPTAFYLCASSITGTGDNEQFFGPGTRLTVL.

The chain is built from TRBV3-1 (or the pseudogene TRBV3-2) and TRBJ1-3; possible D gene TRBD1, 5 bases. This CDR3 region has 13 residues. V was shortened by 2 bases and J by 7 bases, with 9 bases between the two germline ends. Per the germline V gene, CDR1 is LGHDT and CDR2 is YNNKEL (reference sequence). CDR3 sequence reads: CASSQQGGNTIYF. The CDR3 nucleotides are TGTGCCAGCAGCCAACAGGGTGGGAACACCATATATTTT.

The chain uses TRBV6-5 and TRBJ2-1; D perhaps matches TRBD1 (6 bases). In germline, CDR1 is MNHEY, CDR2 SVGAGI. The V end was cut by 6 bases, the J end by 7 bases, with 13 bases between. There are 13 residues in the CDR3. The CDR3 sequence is CASSRDTGNEQFF. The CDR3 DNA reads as TGTGCCAGCAGCCGGGACACTGGGAATGAGCAGTTCTTC.

CDR3 amino acids: CASILGSLSRAFF. DNA for the CDR3: TGTGCCAGCATCCTCGGGTCCCTATCTCGGGCTTTCTTT. The J gene is TRBJ1-1, the V gene TRBV2; D gene ambiguous. Germline V gives CDR1 SNHLY, CDR2 FYNNEI. The CDR3 runs 13 residues. V gave up 7 bases and J gave up 11 bases, with 20 bases separating them.

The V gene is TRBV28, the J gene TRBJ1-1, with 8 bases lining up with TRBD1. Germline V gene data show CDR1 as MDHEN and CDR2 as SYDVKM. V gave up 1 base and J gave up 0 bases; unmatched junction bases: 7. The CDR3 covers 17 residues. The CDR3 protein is CASSLYRDRTMNTEAFF. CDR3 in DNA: TGTGCCAGCAGTTTATACCGGGACAGGACCATGAACACTGAAGCTTTCTTT.

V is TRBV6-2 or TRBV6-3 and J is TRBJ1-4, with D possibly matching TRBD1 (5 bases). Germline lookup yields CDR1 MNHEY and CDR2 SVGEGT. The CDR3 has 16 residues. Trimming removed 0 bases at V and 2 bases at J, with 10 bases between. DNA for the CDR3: TGTGCCAGCAGTTACTCTGGCAGGGCGACTAATGAAAAACTGTTTTTT. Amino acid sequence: CASSYSGRATNEKLFF.